This T cell receptor beta chain was sequenced during a study of tumor-infiltrating lymphocytes in localized non-small cell lung cancer. Regarding the study as a whole: TCRbeta sequencing showed higher T cell infiltration in tumors than uninvolved lung. Each assay used a separate piece of the same tissue.

The method was immunoSEQ multiplex PCR; TCRdb's version includes in-frame clones alone and lacks a portion of them. The sample lists 15,000 to 20,000 clones, more than 75% occurring once. As concerns this clone: The antigen remains undetermined.

The CDR3 consists of 15 residues. Germline CDR1 and CDR2: MNHNS and SASEGT. The V gene end was trimmed by 9 bases and the J gene end by 7 bases; junction bases not matched to a gene: 18. The sequenced sample was uninvolved lung tissue not adjacent to the tumor. The chain carries TRBV6-1 and TRBJ2-7, with 7 positions matching TRBD2. The origin of this receptor is a human donor with non-small cell lung cancer. The DNA for the CDR3 is TGTGCCAGAGCGGGAATTCGAGGTCAGGGCAGAGAGCAGTACTTC. This sequence encodes CARAGIRGQGREQYF.